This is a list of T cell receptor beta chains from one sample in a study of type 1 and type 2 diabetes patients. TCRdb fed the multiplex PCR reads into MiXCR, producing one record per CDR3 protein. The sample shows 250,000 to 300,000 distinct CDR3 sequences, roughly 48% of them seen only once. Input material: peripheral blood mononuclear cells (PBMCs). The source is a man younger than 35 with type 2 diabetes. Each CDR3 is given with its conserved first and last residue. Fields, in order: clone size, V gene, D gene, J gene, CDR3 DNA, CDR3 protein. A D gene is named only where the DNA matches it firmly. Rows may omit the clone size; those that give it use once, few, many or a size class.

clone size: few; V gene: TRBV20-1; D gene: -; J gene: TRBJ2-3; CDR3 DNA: TGCAGTGCTAGAGATGTAACAGCCACAGATACGCAGTATTTT; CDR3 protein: CSARDVTATDTQYF
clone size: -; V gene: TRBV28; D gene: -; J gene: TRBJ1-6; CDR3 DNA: TGTGCCAGCAGTTTTGGCCTGGGAGATAATTCACCCCTCCACTTT; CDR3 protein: CASSFGLGDNSPLHF
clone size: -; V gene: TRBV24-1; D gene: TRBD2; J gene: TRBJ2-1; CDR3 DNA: TGTGCCACCAGTGACCGCCAGCGGGAGATCGGGCAGTTCTTC; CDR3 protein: CATSDRQREIGQFF
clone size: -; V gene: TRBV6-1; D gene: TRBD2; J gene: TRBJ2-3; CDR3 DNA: TGTGCCAGCTCTTGGACTAGCGTCGGCTCTAGCACAGATACGCAGTATTTT; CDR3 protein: CASSWTSVGSSTDTQYF
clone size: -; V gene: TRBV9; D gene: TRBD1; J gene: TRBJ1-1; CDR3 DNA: TGTGCCAGCAGCGTAACAGGGGCGAACACTGAAGCTTTCTTT; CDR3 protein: CASSVTGANTEAFF
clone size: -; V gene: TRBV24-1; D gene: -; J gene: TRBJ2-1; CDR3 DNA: TGTGCCACCGGGGATAAACAGAATGAGCAGTTCTTC; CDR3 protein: CATGDKQNEQFF
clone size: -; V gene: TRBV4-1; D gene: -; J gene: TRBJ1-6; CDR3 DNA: TGCGCCAGCGGCCGGGACGGGGATGGGGATTCACCCCTCCACTTT; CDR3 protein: CASGRDGDGDSPLHF
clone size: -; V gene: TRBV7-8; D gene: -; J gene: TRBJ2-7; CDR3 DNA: TGTGCCAGCAGCTACAGGTACGAGCAGTACTTC; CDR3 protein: CASSYRYEQYF
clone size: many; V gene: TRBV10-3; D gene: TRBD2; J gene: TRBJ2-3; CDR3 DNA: TGTGCCATCAGAATTGGGACTAGCGGGGGTAGGCACACAGATACGCAGTATTTT; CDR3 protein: CAIRIGTSGGRHTDTQYF
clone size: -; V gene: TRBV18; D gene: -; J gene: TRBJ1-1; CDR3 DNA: TGTGCCAGCTCACCGTCGGTTGGGCCGAACACTGAAGCTTTCTTT; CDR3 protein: CASSPSVGPNTEAFF
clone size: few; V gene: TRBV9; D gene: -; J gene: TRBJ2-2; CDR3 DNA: TGTGCCAGCAGCGTAGAGGTTGTCACCGGGGAGCTGTTTTTT; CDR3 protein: CASSVEVVTGELFF
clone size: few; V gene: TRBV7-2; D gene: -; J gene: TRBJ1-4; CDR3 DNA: TGTGCCAGCAGCCACTCTGCGGGAGGGGCAAATGAAAAACTGTTTTTT; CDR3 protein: CASSHSAGGANEKLFF
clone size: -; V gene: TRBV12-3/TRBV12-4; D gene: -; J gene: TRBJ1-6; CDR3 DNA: TGTGCCAGCAGTTTAAGCCCCTGGGTTATATCACCCCTCCACTTT; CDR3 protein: CASSLSPWVISPLHF
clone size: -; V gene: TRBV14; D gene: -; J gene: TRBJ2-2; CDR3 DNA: TGTGCCAGCAGCCTCCTAGTAAACACCGGGGAGCTGTTTTTT; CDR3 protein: CASSLLVNTGELFF
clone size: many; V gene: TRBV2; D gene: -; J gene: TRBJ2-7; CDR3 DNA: TGTGCCAGCAGTGGGCCAGGGGAGAAGGGCGAGCAGTACTTC; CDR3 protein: CASSGPGEKGEQYF
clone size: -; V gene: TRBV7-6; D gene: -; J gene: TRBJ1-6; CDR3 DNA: TGTGCCAGCAGTGTTGGCTCCTATAATTCACCCCTCCACTTT; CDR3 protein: CASSVGSYNSPLHF
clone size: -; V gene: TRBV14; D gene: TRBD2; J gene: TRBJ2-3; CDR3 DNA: TGTGCCAGCTCCCTACGAAGCGGGAGGACAGATACGCAGTATTTT; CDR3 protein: CASSLRSGRTDTQYF
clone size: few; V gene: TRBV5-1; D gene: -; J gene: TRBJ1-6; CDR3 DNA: TGCGCCAGCAGCTTGGTTTGGGGGAAGGAGGCACCCCTCCACTTT; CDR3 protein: CASSLVWGKEAPLHF
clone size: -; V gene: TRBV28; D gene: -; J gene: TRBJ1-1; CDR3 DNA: TGTGCCAGCAGTTTAGCCAGGAACACTGAAGCTATCTTT; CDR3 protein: CASSLARNTEAIF
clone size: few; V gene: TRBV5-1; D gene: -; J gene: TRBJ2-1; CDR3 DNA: TGCGCCAGCAGCTTGGACAAGAATGAGCAGTTCTTC; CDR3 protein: CASSLDKNEQFF
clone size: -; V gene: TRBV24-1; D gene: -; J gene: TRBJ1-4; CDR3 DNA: TGTGCCACCAGTGATTCGGACCCTGGGGGCGGAAAACTGTTTTTT; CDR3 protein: CATSDSDPGGGKLFF
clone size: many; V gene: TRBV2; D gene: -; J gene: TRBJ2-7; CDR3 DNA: TGTGCCAGCAGTGTTGAGGTCGCCTACGAGCAGTACTTC; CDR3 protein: CASSVEVAYEQYF
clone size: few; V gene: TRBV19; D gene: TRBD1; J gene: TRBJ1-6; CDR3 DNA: TGTGCCAGTACCATGGACAGGGGGAATAATTCACCCCTCCACTTT; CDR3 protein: CASTMDRGNNSPLHF
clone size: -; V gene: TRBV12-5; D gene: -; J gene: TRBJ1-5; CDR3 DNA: TGTGCTAGTGGTCCCTCTCCACGTACCGGTCAGCCCCAGCATTTT; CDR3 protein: CASGPSPRTGQPQHF
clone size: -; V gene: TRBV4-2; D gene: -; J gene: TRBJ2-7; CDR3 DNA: TGTGCCAGCAGCCAGACCGGGACAGCGGGCTACGAGCAGTACTTC; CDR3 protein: CASSQTGTAGYEQYF
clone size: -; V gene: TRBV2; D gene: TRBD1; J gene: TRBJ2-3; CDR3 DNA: TGTGCCAGCAGTCGACAGGGGAATTTTTTAGATACGCAGTATTTT; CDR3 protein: CASSRQGNFLDTQYF
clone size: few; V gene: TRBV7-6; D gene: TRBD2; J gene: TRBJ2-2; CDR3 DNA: TGTGCCAGCAGCTTATCGACTAGCGGGGTGAACACCGGGGAGCTGTTTTTT; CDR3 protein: CASSLSTSGVNTGELFF
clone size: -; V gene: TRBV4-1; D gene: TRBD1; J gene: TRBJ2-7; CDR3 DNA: TGCGCCAGCAGCCAAGCCCCGGGACAGGGGAGCTACGAGCAGTACTTC; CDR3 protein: CASSQAPGQGSYEQYF
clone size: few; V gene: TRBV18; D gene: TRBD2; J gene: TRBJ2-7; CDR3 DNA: TGTGCCAGTGGGGGACTAGCGGGAGAAGAGCAGTACTTC; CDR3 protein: CASGGLAGEEQYF
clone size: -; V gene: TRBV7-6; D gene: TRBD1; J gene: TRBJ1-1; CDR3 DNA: TGTGCCAGCAGCTTCGGTCCGGGACAGGGTAACACTGAAGCTTTCTTT; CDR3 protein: CASSFGPGQGNTEAFF
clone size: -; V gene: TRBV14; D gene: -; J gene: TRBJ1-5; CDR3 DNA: TGTGCCAGCAGCCAAGATCGGATGGCATTCAATCAGCCCCAGCATTTT; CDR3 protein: CASSQDRMAFNQPQHF
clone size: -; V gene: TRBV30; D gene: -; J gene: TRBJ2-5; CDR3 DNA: TGTGCCTGGGGACCGACAGTCCAAGAGACCCAGTACTTC; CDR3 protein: CAWGPTVQETQYF